The 10 T cell receptor beta chains below come from one sample, sequenced in a study of T cell responses to AZD1222 COVID-19 vaccine. The method was immunoSEQ multiplex PCR; TCRdb's version includes in-frame clones alone and lacks a portion of them. This table holds 120,000 or so clones, about four fifths found once. The sample here was peripheral blood, taken on day 0 of AZD1222 vaccination. Receptors were obtained from an adult in good health.

The V and J genes are TRBV11-2 and TRBJ1-2, with no clear D. CDR1 and CDR2 (germline): SGHAT, FQNNGV. Trimming took off 3 bases at V and 4 bases at J, with 15 bases between the two ends. CDR3 length equals 15 residues. The DNA for the CDR3 is TGTGCCAGCAGCTTGGCTAATTCAGCAGCCTATGGCTACACCTTC. It specifies CASSLANSAAYGYTF.

The chain recombines TRBV7-9 with TRBJ1-1; 8 bases agree with TRBD1. V shed 5 bases, J shed 5 bases, and the junction held 13 bases outside the gene matches. Germline CDR1 and CDR2: SEHNR and FQNEAQ (reference sequence). This CDR3 has 16 amino acids. The CDR3 sequence: CASSPRQGRMRTEAFF. CDR3 DNA sequence: TGTGCCAGCAGCCCTAGACAGGGGAGAATGAGGACTGAAGCTTTCTTT.

This chain links TRBV15 with TRBJ2-1; 9 nucleotides agree with TRBD2. The trim removed 0 bases at V and 5 bases at J, leaving 8 bases unmatched. Germline V gene sequence: CDR1 LNHNV, CDR2 YYDKDF (reference sequence). The CDR3 contains 17 residues. This CDR3 is CATSRDYGGGANNEQFF. In nucleotides, the CDR3 is TGTGCCACCAGCAGAGATTATGGCGGGGGGGCAAACAATGAGCAGTTCTTC.

This clone has a handful of counts. Written as DNA, the CDR3 is TGCGCCAGCAGCCAATGGGGAACGGGACAGGGTGACTACACCTTC. Protein product: CASSQWGTGQGDYTF. The gene calls are TRBV4-3 and TRBJ1-2; the match to TRBD1 covers 9 bases. The CDR3 extends over 15 amino acids. CDR1 is LGHNA and CDR2 is YSLEER in the germline V gene. Trimming cost V 2 bases and J 10 bases; bases outside gene matches: 11.

The chain joins TRBV28 to TRBJ1-1, with a weak D call TRBD1 (5 bases). Germline V gene sequence: CDR1 MDHEN, CDR2 SYDVKM. The CDR3 contains 13 residues. V was trimmed by 6 bases and J by 6 bases, leaving 14 bases between them. CDR3 nucleotide sequence: TGTGCCAGCAGGGACACCGCGGGCTCTGAAGCTTTCTTT. Translated, it gives CASRDTAGSEAFF. Supplemented by reference TRBV28 and TRBJ1-1, the full variable domain reads DVKVTQSSRYLVKRTGEKVFLECVQDMDHENMFWYRQDPGLGLRLIYFSYDVKMKEKGDIPEGYSVSREKKERFSLILESASTNQTSMYLCASRDTAGSEAFFGQGTRLTVV.

This chain links TRBV5-6 with TRBJ1-5; tentatively, D is TRBD1 (6 bases). Trimming removed 4 bases from V and 7 bases from J, with 18 bases in between. The CDR3 has 15 amino acids. The germline V gene encodes CDR1 SGHDT and CDR2 YYEEEE. CDR3: CASSLRGKQVQPQHF. CDR3 DNA: TGTGCCAGCAGCCTAAGGGGGAAGCAGGTCCAGCCCCAGCATTTT.

The sample holds one count of this clone. This chain joins TRBV18 and TRBJ1-1, with D possibly being TRBD1 (6 bases). CDR1 KGHSH and CDR2 LQKENI come from the germline V gene. CDR3 length: 14 residues. Between the trimmed V and J ends, which lost 3 bases and 7 bases, there was a span of 15 bases. CDR3 protein: CASSPDRAKIEAFF. CDR3 nucleotides: TGTGCCAGCTCACCGGACAGAGCCAAAATTGAAGCTTTCTTT. Complete variable domain (other parts from reference TRBV18 and TRBJ1-1): NAGVMQNPRHLVRRRGQEARLRCSPMKGHSHVYWYRQLPEEGLKFMVYLQKENIIDESGMPKERFSAEFPKEGPSILRIQQVVRGDSAAYFCASSPDRAKIEAFFGQGTRLTVV.

The genes are TRBV6-5 and TRBJ2-3, with 10 bases fitting TRBD1. From germline, CDR1 is MNHEY and CDR2 SVGAGI. The J segment lost 8 bases and the V segment lost 2 bases, leaving 10 bases of the junction unmatched. The CDR3 is 16 amino acids. Here the CDR3 DNA reads TGTGCCAGCAGTTACACTAGGGGACAGGGGATCGCTACGCAGTATTTT. Translation gives CASSYTRGQGIATQYF.

V and J are TRBV9 and TRBJ2-1; possible D gene TRBD1, 6 bases. Germline CDR1 reads SGDLS; CDR2 reads YYNGEE. V lost 2 bases and J lost 4, with 16 bases in between. This CDR3 has 16 residues. CDR3 residues: CASSVLSGTRYNEQFF. CDR3 nucleotides: TGTGCCAGCAGCGTTCTCTCCGGGACACGATACAATGAGCAGTTCTTC. The full variable domain, with the rest looked up from reference TRBV9 and TRBJ2-1, is DSGVTQTPKHLITATGQRVTLRCSPRSGDLSVYWYQQSLDQGLQFLIQYYNGEERAKGNILERFSAQQFPDLHSELNLSSLELGDSALYFCASSVLSGTRYNEQFFGPGTRLTVL.

The chain carries TRBV24-1 and TRBJ2-3; D is possibly TRBD2 (5 bases). V was trimmed by 0 bases and J by 3 bases, leaving 9 bases between them. The germline V gene has CDR1 KGHDR and CDR2 SFDVKD. This CDR3 has 15 amino acids. CDR3 DNA: TGTGCCACCAGTGATTTGCCCAGCGGAACAGATACGCAGTATTTT. It translates to CATSDLPSGTDTQYF.